This record concerns one T cell receptor (beta chain) sequence. The sample is drawn from a study of OX40 agonist ivuxolimab in advanced cancers. Libraries were prepared by immunoSEQ multiplex PCR; TCRdb keeps only in-frame clonotypes and omits some of them. This sample yields about 150,000 clones, of which approximately 94% are seen a single time; about 0.31% belongs to the top ten. The germline V gene encodes CDR1 GTSNPN and CDR2 SVGIG (reference sequence). There are 12 residues in the CDR3. Trimming pared 3 bases from V and 5 bases from J, leaving 10 bases between. This sequence was found in an adult with an advanced solid tumor such as melanoma, head and neck, liver or kidney cancer. The sequencing here drew on CD4+ or CD8+ T cells sorted from blood, taken in a trial of the OX40 agonist ivuxolimab. V usage is TRBV30 and J usage is TRBJ1-1; unclear D gene. The CDR3 spells CAWRPGWTEAFF. In DNA, the CDR3 is TGTGCCTGGAGGCCGGGGTGGACTGAAGCTTTCTTT.